The T cell receptor (beta chain) under discussion was sequenced for a study of blood T cells in healthy people across ages. With V trimmed by 11 bases and J by 4 bases, 11 bases remained unmatched. The length of the CDR3 is 15 residues. Germline values: CDR1 MNHEY, CDR2 SMNVEV (reference sequence). Alongside a J-beta primer mix, a sample-barcoded 5' primer served in a second PCR lasting roughly 6 to 11 cycles. Every single cDNA molecule received a tag from a template-switch adaptor with 12 random nucleotides. TCRdb redid the calling of the 5' RACE reads with MiXCR, one entry per CDR3 protein. The table lists about 830,000 distinct CDR3 sequences, 58% of them singletons, with approximately 20% in the top ten.

The chain couples TRBV27 to TRBJ2-1; 10 nucleotides agree with TRBD2. The sample was blood. The sequence was obtained from a man in his thirties or forties in good health. As DNA, the CDR3 is TGTGCCGCCTCCCAAGCGGGAGGGCTTTACAATGAGCAGTTCTTC. It codes for CAASQAGGLYNEQFF.